The rows below give T cell receptor beta chains drawn from one sample of a study of cytomegalovirus exposure and HLA in healthy donors. Measured with immunoSEQ multiplex PCR; TCRdb has only the in-frame clones, and not every one. The sample holds 150,000 to 200,000 clones, around four fifths seen once. The sample taken for sequencing was PBMCs. The receptors shown here come from a woman in her late teens or twenties in good health and CMV-seronegative. Each CDR3 is given with its conserved first and last residue. Each record gives: CDR3 protein, CDR3 DNA, clone size, J gene, CDR3 length, D gene, V gene. A D gene is named only where the DNA matches it firmly. Size tells how often a clone was seen (once, few, many) or the class of an expanded clone, and some rows leave it out.

CDR3 protein: CASSTTDDYGYTF
CDR3 DNA: TGTGCCAGCAGCACTACTGATGACTATGGCTACACCTTC
clone size: -
J gene: TRBJ1-2
CDR3 length: 13
D gene: -
V gene: TRBV6-1

CDR3 protein: CASSLELAGGFGTGELFF
CDR3 DNA: TGTGCCAGCAGTTTGGAGCTAGCGGGAGGATTCGGGACCGGGGAGCTGTTTTTT
clone size: -
J gene: TRBJ2-2
CDR3 length: 18
D gene: TRBD2
V gene: TRBV27

CDR3 protein: CASSPDRGTGELFF
CDR3 DNA: TGCGCCAGCAGCCCCGACAGGGGTACCGGGGAGCTGTTTTTT
clone size: -
J gene: TRBJ2-2
CDR3 length: 14
D gene: TRBD1
V gene: TRBV4-1

CDR3 protein: CASSIEQGVSPLHF
CDR3 DNA: TGTGCCAGTAGTATAGAACAGGGAGTTTCACCCCTCCACTTT
clone size: -
J gene: TRBJ1-6
CDR3 length: 14
D gene: -
V gene: TRBV19

CDR3 protein: CASSDSMTPWTSYNEQFF
CDR3 DNA: TGTGCCAGCAGTGACTCGATGACCCCCTGGACTAGCTACAATGAGCAGTTCTTC
clone size: -
J gene: TRBJ2-1
CDR3 length: 18
D gene: TRBD2
V gene: TRBV6-4

CDR3 protein: CASSEGGGVKETQYF
CDR3 DNA: TGTGCCAGCAGTGAGGGCGGGGGGGTGAAAGAGACCCAGTACTTC
clone size: -
J gene: TRBJ2-5
CDR3 length: 15
D gene: TRBD2
V gene: TRBV2

CDR3 protein: CASSNVAGEYQETQYF
CDR3 DNA: TGCGCCAGTAGCAACGTAGCGGGGGAGTACCAAGAGACCCAGTACTTC
clone size: -
J gene: TRBJ2-5
CDR3 length: 16
D gene: TRBD2
V gene: TRBV5-1

CDR3 protein: CASSSAGRYGYTF
CDR3 DNA: TGTGCCAGCAGTTCCGCTGGGAGATATGGCTACACCTTC
clone size: -
J gene: TRBJ1-2
CDR3 length: 13
D gene: -
V gene: TRBV6-5

CDR3 protein: CASSYPGSGSYEQYF
CDR3 DNA: TGTGCCAGCAGTTACCCCGGGAGCGGTTCCTACGAGCAGTACTTC
clone size: -
J gene: TRBJ2-7
CDR3 length: 15
D gene: -
V gene: TRBV6-6

CDR3 protein: CASSEIGVDYGYTF
CDR3 DNA: TGTGCCAGCAGTGAAATAGGGGTAGACTATGGCTACACCTTC
clone size: -
J gene: TRBJ1-2
CDR3 length: 14
D gene: -
V gene: TRBV2

CDR3 protein: CASSSQGPNTEAFF
CDR3 DNA: TGCGCCAGCAGCTCACAGGGCCCGAACACTGAAGCTTTCTTT
clone size: few
J gene: TRBJ1-1
CDR3 length: 14
D gene: -
V gene: TRBV5-1

CDR3 protein: CASSAPRGWGNQPQHF
CDR3 DNA: TGTGCCAGCAGTGCCCCGAGGGGGTGGGGCAATCAGCCCCAGCATTTT
clone size: -
J gene: TRBJ1-5
CDR3 length: 16
D gene: -
V gene: TRBV6-1

CDR3 protein: CASSQARGGAEGTDTQYF
CDR3 DNA: TGTGCCAGCAGCCAAGCCCGGGGAGGGGCTGAGGGCACAGATACGCAGTATTTT
clone size: -
J gene: TRBJ2-3
CDR3 length: 18
D gene: TRBD2
V gene: TRBV4-2

CDR3 protein: CASSGQGFLNTEAFF
CDR3 DNA: TGTGCCAGCAGTGGACAGGGTTTTCTGAACACTGAAGCTTTCTTT
clone size: -
J gene: TRBJ1-1
CDR3 length: 15
D gene: TRBD1
V gene: TRBV6-1

CDR3 protein: CASSEHVNTEAFF
CDR3 DNA: TGTGCCAGCAGCGAGCATGTGAACACTGAAGCTTTCTTT
clone size: -
J gene: TRBJ1-1
CDR3 length: 13
D gene: -
V gene: TRBV9

CDR3 protein: CASSDQRHEKLFF
CDR3 DNA: TGTGCCAGTAGTGACCAAAGACACGAAAAACTGTTTTTT
clone size: once
J gene: TRBJ1-4
CDR3 length: 13
D gene: -
V gene: TRBV19

CDR3 protein: CASSVAGGGSSTDTQYF
CDR3 DNA: TGTGCCAGCAGCGTAGCTGGGGGCGGCTCTAGCACAGATACGCAGTATTTT
clone size: once
J gene: TRBJ2-3
CDR3 length: 17
D gene: -
V gene: TRBV9

CDR3 protein: CASSFGTRGNYGYTF
CDR3 DNA: TGTGCCAGCAGTTTCGGGACAAGAGGAAACTATGGCTACACCTTC
clone size: -
J gene: TRBJ1-2
CDR3 length: 15
D gene: -
V gene: TRBV6-6

CDR3 protein: CASSKAEGPERYEQYF
CDR3 DNA: TGTGCCAGCAGCAAAGCGGAGGGACCAGAAAGGTACGAGCAGTACTTC
clone size: once
J gene: TRBJ2-7
CDR3 length: 16
D gene: -
V gene: TRBV21-1

CDR3 protein: CASDGTAYNQPQHF
CDR3 DNA: TGTGCCAGCGACGGGACAGCTTATAATCAGCCCCAGCATTTT
clone size: -
J gene: TRBJ1-5
CDR3 length: 14
D gene: TRBD1
V gene: TRBV2

CDR3 protein: CASSSGQGAIEAFF
CDR3 DNA: TGTGCCAGCAGTTCCGGACAGGGGGCAATTGAAGCTTTCTTT
clone size: -
J gene: TRBJ1-1
CDR3 length: 14
D gene: TRBD1
V gene: TRBV6-1

CDR3 protein: CASSLVPTGNYEQYF
CDR3 DNA: TGCGCCAGCAGCTTGGTCCCAACAGGGAACTACGAGCAGTACTTC
clone size: once
J gene: TRBJ2-7
CDR3 length: 15
D gene: -
V gene: TRBV5-1

CDR3 protein: CASTRGSSTEAFF
CDR3 DNA: TGTGCCAGCACCAGGGGGTCGAGCACTGAAGCTTTCTTT
clone size: -
J gene: TRBJ1-1
CDR3 length: 13
D gene: TRBD1
V gene: TRBV6-5